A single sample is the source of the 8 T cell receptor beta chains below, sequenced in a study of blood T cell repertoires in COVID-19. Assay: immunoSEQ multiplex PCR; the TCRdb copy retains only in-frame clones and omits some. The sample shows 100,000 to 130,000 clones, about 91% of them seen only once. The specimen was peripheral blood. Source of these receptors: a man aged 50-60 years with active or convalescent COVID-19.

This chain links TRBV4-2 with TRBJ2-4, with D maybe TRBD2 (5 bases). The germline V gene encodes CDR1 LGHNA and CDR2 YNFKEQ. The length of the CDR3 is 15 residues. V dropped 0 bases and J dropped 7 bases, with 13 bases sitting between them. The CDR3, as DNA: TGTGCCAGCAGCCAAGATAGGTCGGACTTGAACATTCAGTACTTC. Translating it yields CASSQDRSDLNIQYF.

CDR3 nucleotide sequence: TGTGCCTGGAGTGGACAGGTGATTGGAAACACCATATATTTT. Its protein product is CAWSGQVIGNTIYF. V usage is TRBV30 and J usage is TRBJ1-3, with D maybe TRBD1 (6 bases). Germline V gene lookup returns CDR1 GTSNPN and CDR2 SVGIG (reference sequence). With 1 base removed from V and 3 bases from J, the gap between germline ends came to 10 bases. The length of the CDR3 is 14 residues.

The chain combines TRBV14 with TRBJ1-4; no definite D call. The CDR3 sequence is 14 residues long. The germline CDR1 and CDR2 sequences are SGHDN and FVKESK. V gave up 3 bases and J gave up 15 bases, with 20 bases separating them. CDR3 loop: CASSQLWRFKLMFF. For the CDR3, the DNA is TGTGCCAGCAGCCAGCTTTGGCGGTTTAAGCTAATGTTTTTT.

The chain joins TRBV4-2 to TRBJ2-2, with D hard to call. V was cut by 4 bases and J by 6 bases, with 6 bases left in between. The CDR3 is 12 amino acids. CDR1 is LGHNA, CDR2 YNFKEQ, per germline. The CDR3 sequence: CASSLLAGELFF. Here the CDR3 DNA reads TGTGCCAGCAGCCTTCTAGCCGGGGAGCTGTTTTTT.

CDR3: CASSPFMGGGLYNEQFF. The CDR3 DNA sequence: TGTGCCAGCAGCCCATTCATGGGTGGTGGGCTCTACAATGAGCAGTTCTTC. V gene TRBV7-8 combines with J gene TRBJ2-1; D uncertain. The germline CDR1 and CDR2 sequences are SGHVS and FQNEAQ. The CDR3 covers 17 residues. The V gene lost 5 bases and the J gene lost 3 bases, with 20 bases spanning the gap.

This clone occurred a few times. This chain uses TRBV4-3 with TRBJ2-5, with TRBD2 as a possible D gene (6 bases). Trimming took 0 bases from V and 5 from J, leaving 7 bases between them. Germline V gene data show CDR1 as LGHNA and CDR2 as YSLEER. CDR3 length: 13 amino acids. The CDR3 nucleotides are TGCGCCAGCAGCCAAGATGGGGGGGAGACCCAGTACTTC. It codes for CASSQDGGETQYF.

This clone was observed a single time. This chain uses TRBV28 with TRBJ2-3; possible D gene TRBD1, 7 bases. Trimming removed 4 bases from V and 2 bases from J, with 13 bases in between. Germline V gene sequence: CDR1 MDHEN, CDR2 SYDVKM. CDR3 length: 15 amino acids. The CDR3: CASSSTGRNTDTQYF. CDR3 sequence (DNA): TGTGCCAGCAGTTCGACAGGGAGGAACACAGATACGCAGTATTTT.

The CDR3 here is CASRPRGAYEQYF. The CDR3 DNA follows: TGTGCCAGCAGACCTCGGGGGGCGTACGAGCAGTACTTC. V gene TRBV28 combines with J gene TRBJ2-7, with D possibly matching TRBD2 (7 bases). Germline V lookup: CDR1 MDHEN, CDR2 SYDVKM. This CDR3 has 13 residues. Trimming removed 6 bases from V and 4 bases from J, with 13 bases in between.